This TCR beta chain was found in a study of regulatory T cells in long-lasting Graves disease. With iRepertoire HTBI primers and Arm-PCR of CDR3 regions, TCR beta libraries were built. TCRdb reprocessed the multiplex PCR reads with MiXCR, giving one entry per CDR3 protein. The sample holds 350,000 to 450,000 distinct CDR3 sequences; roughly 25% are singletons and the top ten take approximately 28%. Time point given: persistent/refractory GD, antithyroid drugs over 5 years with positive TRAb. There was RNA extracted from PBMCs, and the TCR library was made from it. In this sample, this clonotype turned up many times. The antigen remains undetermined. General study results and limits: Persistent-disease Graves' patients showed less TCR diversity than new cases.

This TCR derives from a woman in her forties with Graves disease. The input for sequencing was peripheral blood mononuclear cells (PBMCs), taken when the disease was refractory, from a patient treated with antithyroid drugs.

CDR3 region: CSVGTSASYEQYF. In DNA, the CDR3 is TGCAGCGTTGGGACTAGCGCTTCCTACGAGCAGTACTTC. The rearrangement links TRBV29-1 to TRBJ2-7; 9 bases match TRBD2. This CDR3 contains 13 residues. Germline assignment: CDR1 SQVTM and CDR2 ANQGSEA. Unmatched junction bases numbered 2, after V lost 4 bases and J lost 1 base.